A selection of T cell receptor beta chains follows, all from one sample in a study of T cells in Graves' hyperthyroidism and ophthalmopathy. TCRdb passed the multiplex PCR reads through MiXCR, listing each CDR3 protein once. The profile covers 400,000 to 550,000 distinct CDR3 sequences, with under 15% appearing a single time and around 17% taken by the ten largest. Material for sequencing was blood. The receptors shown here come from a woman in her late teens or twenties with Graves' hyperthyroidism. CDR3s include the opening cysteine and the closing phenylalanine or tryptophan. D genes are given only for firm matches. Some rows have no size entry. The others give once, few or many, or a class for an expanded clone.

abundance: many
d_gene: NA
j_gene: TRBJ2-5
v_gene: TRBV12-3/TRBV12-4
CDR3aa: CASSFPERAKETQYF
CDR3nt: TGTGCCAGCAGTTTTCCAGAGCGGGCCAAAGAGACCCAGTACTTC

abundance: few
d_gene: TRBD2
j_gene: TRBJ2-3
v_gene: TRBV20-1
CDR3aa: CSAIAGGPTDTQYF
CDR3nt: TGCAGTGCGATAGCGGGAGGGCCAACAGATACGCAGTATTTT

abundance: NA
d_gene: TRBD1
j_gene: TRBJ2-1
v_gene: TRBV29-1
CDR3aa: CSVLGQGSSYNEQFF
CDR3nt: TGCAGCGTTCTGGGACAGGGGAGCTCCTACAATGAGCAGTTCTTC

abundance: many
d_gene: TRBD2
j_gene: TRBJ2-1
v_gene: TRBV29-1
CDR3aa: CSVGVAGGYNEQFF
CDR3nt: TGCAGCGTGGGCGTGGCGGGAGGCTACAATGAGCAGTTCTTC

abundance: many
d_gene: NA
j_gene: TRBJ2-2
v_gene: TRBV15
CDR3aa: CATSRDVVGTGELFF
CDR3nt: TGTGCCACCAGCAGAGATGTCGTTGGGACCGGGGAGCTGTTTTTT

abundance: many
d_gene: NA
j_gene: TRBJ1-1
v_gene: TRBV2
CDR3aa: CASSGGTYNTEAFF
CDR3nt: TGTGCCAGCAGTGGGGGGACATACAACACTGAAGCTTTCTTT

abundance: many
d_gene: TRBD2
j_gene: TRBJ2-4
v_gene: TRBV2
CDR3aa: CASSERGLAGGFHLAKNIQYF
CDR3nt: TGTGCCAGCAGTGAGAGAGGACTAGCGGGAGGCTTCCATTTAGCCAAAAACATTCAGTACTTC

abundance: many
d_gene: NA
j_gene: TRBJ2-2
v_gene: TRBV27
CDR3aa: CASSSRTANTGELFF
CDR3nt: TGTGCCAGCAGTTCAAGGACAGCGAACACCGGGGAGCTGTTTTTT

abundance: many
d_gene: TRBD2
j_gene: TRBJ2-7
v_gene: TRBV20-1
CDR3aa: CSAPIAGGGHEQYF
CDR3nt: TGCAGTGCGCCCATAGCGGGAGGTGGCCACGAGCAGTACTTC

abundance: NA
d_gene: NA
j_gene: TRBJ2-1
v_gene: TRBV6-2/TRBV6-3
CDR3aa: CASSPNGRSSYTEQFF
CDR3nt: TGTGCCAGCAGTCCCAATGGTCGCTCCTCCTACACTGAGCAGTTCTTC

abundance: many
d_gene: NA
j_gene: TRBJ1-5
v_gene: TRBV9
CDR3aa: CASSVNPEQPQHF
CDR3nt: TGTGCCAGCAGCGTAAATCCTGAACAGCCCCAGCATTTT

abundance: many
d_gene: NA
j_gene: TRBJ2-5
v_gene: TRBV10-3
CDR3aa: CAISVSETQYF
CDR3nt: TGTGCCATCAGTGTATCAGAGACCCAGTACTTC

abundance: many
d_gene: TRBD1
j_gene: TRBJ1-2
v_gene: TRBV12-3/TRBV12-4
CDR3aa: CASSLPGQLYGYTF
CDR3nt: TGTGCCAGCAGTTTACCGGGACAGCTCTATGGCTACACCTTC

abundance: many
d_gene: NA
j_gene: TRBJ1-1
v_gene: TRBV11-3
CDR3aa: CASSDGNIGYSMNTEAFF
CDR3nt: TGTGCCAGCAGTGACGGGAACATAGGGTATAGCATGAACACTGAAGCTTTCTTT

abundance: many
d_gene: NA
j_gene: TRBJ2-2
v_gene: TRBV3-1
CDR3aa: CASSPGRNTGELFF
CDR3nt: TGTGCCAGCAGCCCGGGACGCAACACCGGGGAGCTGTTTTTT

abundance: many
d_gene: NA
j_gene: TRBJ1-2
v_gene: TRBV9
CDR3aa: CASSVSGTTYGYTF
CDR3nt: TGTGCCAGCAGCGTCTCCGGGACTACGTATGGCTACACCTTC

abundance: many
d_gene: TRBD2
j_gene: TRBJ2-1
v_gene: TRBV27
CDR3aa: CASSIAGGTYNEQFF
CDR3nt: TGTGCCAGCAGCATAGCGGGAGGCACCTACAATGAGCAGTTCTTC

abundance: few
d_gene: NA
j_gene: TRBJ1-1
v_gene: TRBV13
CDR3aa: CASSAGRGEAFF
CDR3nt: TGTGCCAGCAGCGCGGGACGGGGGGAAGCTTTCTTT

abundance: many
d_gene: NA
j_gene: TRBJ1-1
v_gene: TRBV9
CDR3aa: CASSVGRGNTEAFF
CDR3nt: TGTGCCAGCAGCGTAGGGAGGGGGAACACTGAAGCTTTCTTT

abundance: few
d_gene: NA
j_gene: TRBJ1-1
v_gene: TRBV7-9
CDR3aa: CASRAAIKTEAFF
CDR3nt: TGTGCCAGCAGGGCTGCCATCAAGACTGAAGCTTTCTTT

abundance: few
d_gene: NA
j_gene: TRBJ1-3
v_gene: TRBV27
CDR3aa: CASRGRPGNTIYF
CDR3nt: TGTGCCAGCAGGGGGAGACCTGGAAACACCATATATTTT

abundance: NA
d_gene: TRBD1
j_gene: TRBJ2-1
v_gene: TRBV7-9
CDR3aa: CASSEKRDRGYNEQFF
CDR3nt: TGTGCCAGCAGTGAAAAACGGGACAGGGGCTACAATGAGCAGTTCTTC

abundance: many
d_gene: NA
j_gene: TRBJ2-5
v_gene: TRBV3-1
CDR3aa: CASRSNQGETQYF
CDR3nt: TGTGCCAGCCGGTCTAATCAAGGCGAGACCCAGTACTTC

abundance: few
d_gene: NA
j_gene: TRBJ1-4
v_gene: TRBV7-2
CDR3aa: CASSFYREGEKLFF
CDR3nt: TGTGCCAGCAGCTTCTACAGGGAGGGGGAAAAACTGTTTTTT

abundance: NA
d_gene: TRBD2
j_gene: TRBJ2-5
v_gene: TRBV2
CDR3aa: CASRGTSQTQYF
CDR3nt: TGTGCCAGCAGAGGGACTAGCCAGACCCAGTACTTC

abundance: NA
d_gene: NA
j_gene: TRBJ1-5
v_gene: TRBV19
CDR3aa: CASSMDPIRTQPQHF
CDR3nt: TGTGCCAGTAGTATGGATCCGATACGCACTCAGCCCCAGCATTTT

abundance: few
d_gene: TRBD1
j_gene: TRBJ1-3
v_gene: TRBV29-1
CDR3aa: CSVEGAGGIDSGNTIYF
CDR3nt: TGCAGCGTTGAGGGGGCAGGGGGCATTGACTCTGGAAACACCATATATTTT

abundance: many
d_gene: TRBD1
j_gene: TRBJ1-2
v_gene: TRBV4-1
CDR3aa: CASSRAGGVEGYTF
CDR3nt: TGCGCCAGCAGCCGTGCAGGGGGCGTCGAAGGCTACACCTTC

abundance: many
d_gene: TRBD1
j_gene: TRBJ2-3
v_gene: TRBV2
CDR3aa: CASSESQGALLDTQYF
CDR3nt: TGTGCCAGCAGTGAATCCCAGGGGGCTCTCTTAGATACGCAGTATTTT

abundance: many
d_gene: NA
j_gene: TRBJ2-1
v_gene: TRBV20-1
CDR3aa: CSASGQIRNEQFF
CDR3nt: TGCAGTGCTAGCGGACAAATTCGGAATGAGCAGTTCTTC

abundance: many
d_gene: NA
j_gene: TRBJ1-1
v_gene: TRBV10-3
CDR3aa: CAISESGQHTEAFF
CDR3nt: TGTGCCATCAGTGAGTCGGGGCAGCACACTGAAGCTTTCTTT

abundance: many
d_gene: NA
j_gene: TRBJ1-1
v_gene: TRBV9
CDR3aa: CASSAGPPNTEAFF
CDR3nt: TGTGCCAGCAGCGCCGGGCCCCCAAACACTGAAGCTTTCTTT

abundance: few
d_gene: NA
j_gene: TRBJ2-3
v_gene: TRBV19
CDR3aa: CASSADRINTQYF
CDR3nt: TGTGCCAGTAGCGCCGATCGGATAAATACGCAGTATTTT

abundance: NA
d_gene: NA
j_gene: TRBJ2-1
v_gene: TRBV9
CDR3aa: CASSVPGEQFF
CDR3nt: TGTGCCAGCAGCGTTCCGGGGGAGCAGTTCTTC

abundance: few
d_gene: TRBD1
j_gene: TRBJ1-1
v_gene: TRBV4-1
CDR3aa: CASNPTGGVTEAFF
CDR3nt: TGCGCCAGCAATCCAACAGGGGGAGTGACTGAAGCTTTCTTT

abundance: few
d_gene: TRBD1
j_gene: TRBJ2-7
v_gene: TRBV5-1
CDR3aa: CASGISPGQGSYEQYF
CDR3nt: TGCGCCAGCGGTATCTCCCCGGGACAGGGGAGTTACGAGCAGTACTTC

abundance: many
d_gene: TRBD2
j_gene: TRBJ2-5
v_gene: TRBV20-1
CDR3aa: CSAIRAFSGRKTQYF
CDR3nt: TGCAGTGCTATCCGGGCCTTTAGCGGGAGGAAGACCCAGTACTTC

abundance: few
d_gene: NA
j_gene: TRBJ1-2
v_gene: TRBV30
CDR3aa: CACKVTPPYGYTF
CDR3nt: TGTGCCTGCAAAGTTACCCCGCCCTATGGCTACACCTTC

abundance: NA
d_gene: NA
j_gene: TRBJ1-2
v_gene: TRBV2
CDR3aa: CASRAYSFSLPRGYTF
CDR3nt: TGTGCCAGCAGAGCTTACTCCTTTTCCCTTCCAAGAGGCTACACCTTC

abundance: many
d_gene: TRBD2
j_gene: TRBJ2-1
v_gene: TRBV2
CDR3aa: CASSESPAGFGEQFF
CDR3nt: TGTGCCAGCAGTGAATCCCCAGCGGGATTTGGAGAGCAGTTCTTC

abundance: NA
d_gene: NA
j_gene: TRBJ1-1
v_gene: TRBV7-9
CDR3aa: CASSLWLVDTEAFF
CDR3nt: TGTGCCAGCAGCTTATGGTTGGTGGACACTGAAGCTTTCTTT

abundance: once
d_gene: NA
j_gene: TRBJ2-1
v_gene: TRBV2
CDR3aa: CASRGGGASYNEQFF
CDR3nt: TGTGCCAGCAGAGGGGGCGGGGCCTCCTACAATGAGCAGTTCTTC

abundance: NA
d_gene: NA
j_gene: TRBJ2-7
v_gene: TRBV9
CDR3aa: CASSDGNEQYF
CDR3nt: TGTGCCAGCAGTGACGGGAACGAGCAGTACTTC

abundance: many
d_gene: TRBD1
j_gene: TRBJ2-5
v_gene: TRBV30
CDR3aa: CAAAGGGETQYF
CDR3nt: TGTGCCGCGGCAGGGGGCGGTGAGACCCAGTACTTC

abundance: NA
d_gene: NA
j_gene: TRBJ1-2
v_gene: TRBV18
CDR3aa: CASSPPAGVVNYGYTF
CDR3nt: TGTGCCAGCTCACCACCGGCAGGGGTCGTTAACTATGGCTACACCTTC

abundance: many
d_gene: TRBD1
j_gene: TRBJ1-6
v_gene: TRBV20-1
CDR3aa: CSAQGAGNSPLHF
CDR3nt: TGCAGTGCCCAGGGGGCGGGTAATTCACCCCTCCACTTT

abundance: many
d_gene: TRBD2
j_gene: TRBJ2-3
v_gene: TRBV7-8
CDR3aa: CASSLRLAAVNTQYF
CDR3nt: TGTGCCAGCAGCTTAAGACTAGCGGCGGTTAATACGCAGTATTTT

abundance: many
d_gene: TRBD1
j_gene: TRBJ1-5
v_gene: TRBV19
CDR3aa: CASSWTGHSNQPQHF
CDR3nt: TGTGCCAGTAGTTGGACAGGGCATAGCAATCAGCCCCAGCATTTT

abundance: few
d_gene: TRBD1
j_gene: TRBJ2-4
v_gene: TRBV19
CDR3aa: CATSSDRGEAKNIQYF
CDR3nt: TGTGCCACTTCCTCAGACAGGGGGGAGGCCAAAAACATTCAGTACTTC

abundance: many
d_gene: TRBD1
j_gene: TRBJ2-2
v_gene: TRBV6-2/TRBV6-3
CDR3aa: CASSPGTAYTGELFF
CDR3nt: TGTGCCAGCAGCCCCGGGACAGCCTACACCGGGGAGCTGTTTTTT

abundance: NA
d_gene: NA
j_gene: TRBJ2-4
v_gene: TRBV6-1
CDR3aa: CASSRGGLDIQYF
CDR3nt: TGTGCCAGCAGTAGGGGCGGGTTGGACATTCAGTACTTC

abundance: many
d_gene: NA
j_gene: TRBJ2-3
v_gene: TRBV29-1
CDR3aa: CSVDLDTDTQYF
CDR3nt: TGCAGCGTTGACCTAGACACAGATACGCAGTATTTT

abundance: NA
d_gene: NA
j_gene: TRBJ2-2
v_gene: TRBV7-9
CDR3aa: CASSPRRGGLAGELFF
CDR3nt: TGTGCCAGCAGCCCCCGCCGTGGCGGCTTGGCCGGGGAGCTGTTTTTT

abundance: few
d_gene: TRBD2
j_gene: TRBJ2-3
v_gene: TRBV7-6
CDR3aa: CASSVAGLAGGEAQYF
CDR3nt: TGTGCCAGCAGCGTAGCGGGACTAGCGGGAGGGGAGGCGCAGTATTTT